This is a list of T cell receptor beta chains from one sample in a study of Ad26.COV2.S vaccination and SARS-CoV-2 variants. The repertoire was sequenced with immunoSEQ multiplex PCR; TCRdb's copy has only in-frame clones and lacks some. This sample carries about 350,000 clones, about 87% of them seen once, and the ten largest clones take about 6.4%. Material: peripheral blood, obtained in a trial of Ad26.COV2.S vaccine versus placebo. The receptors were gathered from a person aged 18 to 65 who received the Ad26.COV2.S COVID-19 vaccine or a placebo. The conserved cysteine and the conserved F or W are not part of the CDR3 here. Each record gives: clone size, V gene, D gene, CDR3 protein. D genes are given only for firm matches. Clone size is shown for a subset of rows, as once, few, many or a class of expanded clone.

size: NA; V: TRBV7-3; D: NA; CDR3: ASAVGPQETQY
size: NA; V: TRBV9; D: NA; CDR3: ASSDRAGSYEQY
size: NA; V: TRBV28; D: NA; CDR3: ASSGQRAEAF
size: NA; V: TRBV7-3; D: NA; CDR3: ASSSQATNTEAF
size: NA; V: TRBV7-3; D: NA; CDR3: ASSLGYSSTDTQY
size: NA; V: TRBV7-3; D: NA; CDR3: ASSLGIATGRRAF
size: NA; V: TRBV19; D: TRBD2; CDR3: ASTHRGRAFTGELF
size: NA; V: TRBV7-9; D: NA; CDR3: AIGSRDHYEQY
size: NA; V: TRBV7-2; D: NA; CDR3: ASTPSWGGGSPLH
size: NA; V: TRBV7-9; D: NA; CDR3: ASSPPHLGSSYEQY
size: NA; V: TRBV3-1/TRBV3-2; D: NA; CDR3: ASSQVQNEQY
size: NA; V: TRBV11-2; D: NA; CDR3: ASSLQAGGYPNTGELF
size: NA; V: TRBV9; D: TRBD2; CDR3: ASSTLGLAVYNEQF
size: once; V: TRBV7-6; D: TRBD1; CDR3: ASSLVRAGGLDTGELF
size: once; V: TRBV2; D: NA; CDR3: ASTLNQPQH
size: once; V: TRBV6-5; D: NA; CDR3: ASSYLGDEQF
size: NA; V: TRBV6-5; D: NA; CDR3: ASVRDNQPQH
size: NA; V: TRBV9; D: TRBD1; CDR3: ASSRGTGNTGPQH
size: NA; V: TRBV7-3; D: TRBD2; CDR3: ASSRGTSGTDTQY
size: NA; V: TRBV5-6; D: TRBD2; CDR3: ASTPRVAGALGTQY
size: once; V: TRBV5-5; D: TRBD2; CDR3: ASSLGSGGNQETQY
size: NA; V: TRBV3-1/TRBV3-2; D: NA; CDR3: ASSQDGRKKVKNIQY
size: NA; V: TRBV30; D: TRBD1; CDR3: AFRDRDQAF